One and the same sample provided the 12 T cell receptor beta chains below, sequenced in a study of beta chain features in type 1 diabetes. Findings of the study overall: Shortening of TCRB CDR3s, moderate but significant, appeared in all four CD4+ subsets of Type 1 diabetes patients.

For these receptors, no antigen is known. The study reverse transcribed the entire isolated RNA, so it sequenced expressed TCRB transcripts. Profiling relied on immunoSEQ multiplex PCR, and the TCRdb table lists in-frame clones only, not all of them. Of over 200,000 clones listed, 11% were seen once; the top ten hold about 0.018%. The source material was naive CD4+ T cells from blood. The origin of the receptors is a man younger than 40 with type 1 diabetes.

The CDR3 nucleotides are TGTGCCAGCAGTGAAAGGGGTGAAAAACTGTTTTTT. Its translation is CASSERGEKLFF. The rearrangement links TRBV2 to TRBJ1-4; tentative D call: TRBD1 (5 bases). There are 12 residues in the CDR3. Germline CDR1 is SNHLY and CDR2 is FYNNEI. Trimming left V 2 bases short and J 7 bases short, with 5 bases between.

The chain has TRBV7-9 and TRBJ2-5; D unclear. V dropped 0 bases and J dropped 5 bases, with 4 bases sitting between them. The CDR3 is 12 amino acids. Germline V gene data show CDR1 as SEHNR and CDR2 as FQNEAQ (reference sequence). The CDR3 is CASSLAQETQYF. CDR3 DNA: TGTGCCAGCAGCTTAGCCCAGGAGACCCAGTACTTC.

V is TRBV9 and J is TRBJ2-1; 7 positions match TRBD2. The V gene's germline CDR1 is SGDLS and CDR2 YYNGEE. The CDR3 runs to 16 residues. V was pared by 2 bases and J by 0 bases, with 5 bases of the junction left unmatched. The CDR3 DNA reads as TGTGCCAGCAGCGTTAAGGGGACTACCTCCTACAATGAGCAGTTCTTC. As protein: CASSVKGTTSYNEQFF. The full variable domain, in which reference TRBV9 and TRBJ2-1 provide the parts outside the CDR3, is DSGVTQTPKHLITATGQRVTLRCSPRSGDLSVYWYQQSLDQGLQFLIQYYNGEERAKGNILERFSAQQFPDLHSELNLSSLELGDSALYFCASSVKGTTSYNEQFFGPGTRLTVL.

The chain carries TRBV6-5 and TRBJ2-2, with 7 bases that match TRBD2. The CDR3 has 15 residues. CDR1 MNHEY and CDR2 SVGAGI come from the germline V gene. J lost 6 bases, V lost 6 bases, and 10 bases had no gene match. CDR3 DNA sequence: TGTGCCAGCAGGAGACTAGCCGGTCGGGCCGGGGAGCTGTTTTTT. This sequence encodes CASRRLAGRAGELFF.

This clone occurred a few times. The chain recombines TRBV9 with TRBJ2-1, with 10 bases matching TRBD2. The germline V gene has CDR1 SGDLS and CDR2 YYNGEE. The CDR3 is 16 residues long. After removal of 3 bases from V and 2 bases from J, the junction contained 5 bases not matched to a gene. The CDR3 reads CASSGGTSDPYNEQFF. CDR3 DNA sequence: TGTGCCAGCAGCGGAGGGACTAGCGATCCCTACAATGAGCAGTTCTTC.

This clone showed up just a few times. The CDR3 bases are TGCGCCAGCAGCCGAGGACAGGGCCGCACCTACGAGCAGTACTTC. Protein sequence: CASSRGQGRTYEQYF. V and J are TRBV4-3 and TRBJ2-7; 8 bases align to TRBD1. Germline CDR1 reads LGHNA; CDR2 reads YSLEER. CDR3 length equals 15 residues. V was clipped by 4 bases and J by 2 bases; unmatched bases: 7.

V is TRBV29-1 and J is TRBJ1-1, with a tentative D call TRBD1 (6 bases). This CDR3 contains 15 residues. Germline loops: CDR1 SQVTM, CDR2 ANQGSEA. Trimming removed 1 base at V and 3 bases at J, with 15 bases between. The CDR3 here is CSVEGGGGQDTEAFF. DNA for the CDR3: TGCAGCGTTGAAGGGGGCGGGGGGCAGGACACTGAAGCTTTCTTT. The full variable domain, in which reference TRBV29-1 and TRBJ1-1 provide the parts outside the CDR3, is SAVISQKPSRDICQRGTSLTIQCQVDSQVTMMFWYRQQPGQSLTLIATANQGSEATYESGFVIDKFPISRPNLTFSTLTVSNMSPEDSSIYLCSVEGGGGQDTEAFFGQGTRLTVV.

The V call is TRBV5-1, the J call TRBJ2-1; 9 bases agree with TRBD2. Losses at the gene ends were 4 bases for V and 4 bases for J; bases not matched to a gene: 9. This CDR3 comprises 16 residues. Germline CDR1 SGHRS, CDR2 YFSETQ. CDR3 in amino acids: CASSPGGSGGYNEQFF. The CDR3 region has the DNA TGCGCCAGCAGCCCGGGAGGTAGCGGGGGATACAATGAGCAGTTCTTC.

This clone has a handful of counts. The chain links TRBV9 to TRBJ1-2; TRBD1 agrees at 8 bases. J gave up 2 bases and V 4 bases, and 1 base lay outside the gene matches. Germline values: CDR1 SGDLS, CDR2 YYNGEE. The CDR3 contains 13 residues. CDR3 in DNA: TGTGCCAGCAGCACAGGGGGGAACTATGGCTACACCTTC. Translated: CASSTGGNYGYTF.

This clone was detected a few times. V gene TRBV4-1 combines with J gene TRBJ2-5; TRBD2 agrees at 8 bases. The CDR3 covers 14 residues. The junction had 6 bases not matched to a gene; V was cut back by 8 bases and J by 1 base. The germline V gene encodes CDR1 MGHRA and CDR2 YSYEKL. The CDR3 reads CASFPGGGQETQYF. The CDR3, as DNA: TGCGCCAGCTTCCCCGGGGGGGGCCAAGAGACCCAGTACTTC.

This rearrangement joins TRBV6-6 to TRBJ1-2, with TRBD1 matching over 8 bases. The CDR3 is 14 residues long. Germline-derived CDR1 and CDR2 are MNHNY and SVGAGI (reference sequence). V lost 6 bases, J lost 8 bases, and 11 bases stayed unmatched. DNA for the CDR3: TGTGCCAGCAGACCCGGGACAGGAGGTGGCGGCTACACCTTC. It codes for CASRPGTGGGGYTF.

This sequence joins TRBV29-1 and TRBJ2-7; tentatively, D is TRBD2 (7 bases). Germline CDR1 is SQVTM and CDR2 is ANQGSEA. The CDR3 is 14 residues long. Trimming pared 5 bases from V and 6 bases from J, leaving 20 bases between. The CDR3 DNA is TGCAGCGTTCCTATAGGGGGGACTAAAGGCGAGCAGTACTTC. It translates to CSVPIGGTKGEQYF.